Here is one T cell receptor beta chain with its context. The antigen is not known. This entry belongs to a study of shared clonotypes between healthy human individuals. The study's findings and limits: Clonotype sharing levels among donors were expected to vary with sequencing depth.

The table came from immunoSEQ multiplex PCR; TCRdb's copy has only in-frame clones and leaves some out. The sample contains roughly 2.4 million clones, approximately 96% of which appear only once. CD4+ cell separation produced CD45RA+ naive and CD45RA-negative memory subsets. The specimen was naive CD4+ T cells sorted from blood. Subset of the sample: CD45RA+ positively selected. The clonotype originates from a man aged 18 to 30 in good health.

CDR3 loop: CASSLATDKETQYF. The CDR3 coding sequence is TGCGCCAGCAGCTTGGCCACAGACAAAGAGACCCAGTACTTC. The chain carries TRBV5-1 and TRBJ2-5; D uncertain. The CDR3 extends over 14 amino acids. Trimming removed 0 bases from V and 3 bases from J, with 9 bases in between. The germline V gene encodes CDR1 SGHRS and CDR2 YFSETQ.